A selection of T cell receptor beta chains follows, all from one sample in a study of cytomegalovirus exposure and HLA in healthy donors. Measured with immunoSEQ multiplex PCR; TCRdb has only the in-frame clones, and not every one. The sample carries roughly 140,000 clones, about 80% recorded once. The sequenced material came from PBMCs. These receptors were obtained from a female donor in good health and CMV-seronegative. Both conserved end residues are part of each CDR3. Each record gives: D gene, clone size, J gene, V gene, CDR3 protein, CDR3 DNA. D genes are given only for firm matches. Some rows mark clone size as missing; the rest say once, few, many or name a class of expanded clone.

D gene: TRBD1
clone size: .
J gene: TRBJ2-2
V gene: TRBV5-1
CDR3 protein: CASSLGTGQGSTGELFF
CDR3 DNA: TGCGCCAGCAGCTTGGGGACGGGACAGGGAAGCACCGGGGAGCTGTTTTTT

D gene: TRBD1
clone size: .
J gene: TRBJ1-2
V gene: TRBV30
CDR3 protein: CARDRNDYGYTF
CDR3 DNA: TGTGCCCGGGACAGGAATGACTATGGCTACACCTTC

D gene: TRBD2
clone size: .
J gene: TRBJ2-3
V gene: TRBV27
CDR3 protein: CASSPRTTSGGIGDTQYF
CDR3 DNA: TGTGCCAGCAGTCCCCGAACTACTAGCGGGGGGATTGGAGATACGCAGTATTTT

D gene: TRBD1
clone size: .
J gene: TRBJ2-5
V gene: TRBV19
CDR3 protein: CASSIARGQETQYF
CDR3 DNA: TGTGCCAGTAGTATAGCCAGGGGGCAAGAGACCCAGTACTTC

D gene: TRBD1
clone size: .
J gene: TRBJ2-2
V gene: TRBV7-2
CDR3 protein: CASSIEGTGFTGELFF
CDR3 DNA: TGTGCCAGCAGCATCGAAGGGACAGGGTTCACCGGGGAGCTGTTTTTT

D gene: TRBD1
clone size: .
J gene: TRBJ1-5
V gene: TRBV4-1
CDR3 protein: CASSPRDRDSNQPQHF
CDR3 DNA: TGCGCCAGCAGCCCAAGGGACAGGGATAGCAATCAGCCCCAGCATTTT

D gene: TRBD2
clone size: .
J gene: TRBJ2-2
V gene: TRBV7-3
CDR3 protein: CASSLGLATGELFF
CDR3 DNA: TGTGCCAGCAGCCTCGGACTAGCCACCGGGGAGCTGTTTTTT

D gene: .
clone size: .
J gene: TRBJ1-5
V gene: TRBV7-2
CDR3 protein: CASSRTGGSNQPQHF
CDR3 DNA: TGTGCCAGCAGCCGAACAGGAGGGAGCAATCAGCCCCAGCATTTT

D gene: TRBD1
clone size: .
J gene: TRBJ2-4
V gene: TRBV27
CDR3 protein: CASSKQGAKNIQYF
CDR3 DNA: TGTGCCAGCTCAAAACAGGGGGCCAAAAACATTCAGTACTTC

D gene: .
clone size: .
J gene: TRBJ2-5
V gene: TRBV18
CDR3 protein: CASSPYGQTQETQYF
CDR3 DNA: TGTGCCAGCTCACCTTATGGACAGACCCAAGAGACCCAGTACTTC

D gene: .
clone size: once
J gene: TRBJ2-7
V gene: TRBV5-1
CDR3 protein: CASSLEGTPNYEQYF
CDR3 DNA: TGCGCCAGCAGCTTGGAGGGGACACCTAACTACGAGCAGTACTTC

D gene: .
clone size: .
J gene: TRBJ2-5
V gene: TRBV7-9
CDR3 protein: CASRKGASQETQYF
CDR3 DNA: TGTGCCAGCAGAAAAGGGGCTTCCCAAGAGACCCAGTACTTC

D gene: .
clone size: .
J gene: TRBJ2-2
V gene: TRBV6-4
CDR3 protein: CASRWEADTGELFF
CDR3 DNA: TGTGCCAGCAGATGGGAGGCGGACACCGGGGAGCTGTTTTTT

D gene: .
clone size: .
J gene: TRBJ1-1
V gene: TRBV9
CDR3 protein: CASSVVAENTEAFF
CDR3 DNA: TGTGCCAGCAGCGTAGTCGCGGAAAACACTGAAGCTTTCTTT

D gene: TRBD1
clone size: few
J gene: TRBJ1-2
V gene: TRBV5-4
CDR3 protein: CASSSAGTGIYYGYTF
CDR3 DNA: TGTGCCAGCAGCTCAGCCGGGACAGGGATTTACTATGGCTACACCTTC

D gene: TRBD1
clone size: once
J gene: TRBJ1-4
V gene: TRBV29-1
CDR3 protein: CSAGLTGFEKLFF
CDR3 DNA: TGCAGCGCTGGTCTGACAGGGTTTGAAAAACTGTTTTTT